This T cell receptor beta chain was sequenced for a study of shared clonotypes between healthy human individuals. Whole-study context: Donors had three CD4 naive, three CD4 memory, two CD8 naive and one CD8 memory plate apiece. Study-wide results and limits: Generally, naive subsets came out with larger estimated richness than memory subsets.

Of note for this clone: What it recognizes is unknown.

Cells designated naive CD8 were CD45RO-negative and were positively selected for CCR7, with terminally differentiated effector memory CD45RA+ cells excluded. Donors were Caucasian adults residing in Nashville, Tennessee, USA. CDR1 LNHDA and CDR2 SQIVND come from the germline V gene (reference sequence). V gave up 7 bases and J gave up 0 bases; unmatched junction bases: 9. The CDR3 contains 17 residues. The test was conducted at deep level. Repertoires were generated with immunoSEQ multiplex PCR, while TCRdb's copy carries only in-frame clones and drops some. The profile shows about 870,000 clones, almost 95% of them singletons.

Sequencing input: naive CD8+ T cells sorted from blood. V is TRBV19 and J is TRBJ2-2; 9 nucleotides match TRBD1. This sequence was found in a man younger than 40 in good health. The CDR3 DNA sequence: TGTGCCAGTATCCCTACCCGGGACAGGGCGAACACCGGGGAGCTGTTTTTT. The encoded protein is CASIPTRDRANTGELFF.